The 29 T cell receptor beta chains below were found in one sample sequenced in a study of regulatory T cells in long-lasting Graves disease. For TCR beta, libraries came from iRepertoire HTBI primers and Arm-PCR of CDR3 regions. TCRdb used MiXCR to reprocess the multiplex PCR reads, holding one entry per CDR3 protein. The data show under 500,000 distinct CDR3 sequences, roughly 15% seen once. Time point reported: newly diagnosed GD, antithyroid drugs for less than 3 months. PBMC RNA was the source of the TCR library. A further study also used this sample, focusing on T cells in Graves' hyperthyroidism and ophthalmopathy.

The source was peripheral blood mononuclear cells (PBMCs), collected at new diagnosis, from a patient treated with antithyroid drugs. Receptors were obtained from a woman aged 25 to 39 with Graves disease.

In this sample, this clonotype turned up many times. The chain combines TRBV7-8 with TRBJ2-1; 13 bases line up with TRBD2. The germline CDR1 and CDR2 sequences are SGHVS and FQNEAQ. V shed 4 bases, J shed 10 bases, and the junction held 10 bases outside the gene matches. This CDR3 spans 16 amino acids. CDR3 DNA sequence: TGTGCCAGCAGCTCGATGGGACTAGCGGGAACAGGGGAGCAGTTCTTC. This sequence encodes CASSSMGLAGTGEQFF.

This clonotype was detected ten times or more. The chain has TRBV20-1 and TRBJ2-2; 11 positions agree with TRBD1. This CDR3 spans 15 amino acids. Per germline, CDR1 DFQATT and CDR2 SNEGSKA (reference sequence). Losses at the gene ends were 5 bases for V and 3 bases for J; bases not matched to a gene: 5. The CDR3 region is CSAPRDRGYTGELFF. The CDR3 DNA is TGCAGTGCTCCCCGGGACAGGGGGTACACCGGGGAGCTGTTTTTT.

The V gene is TRBV4-1, the J gene TRBJ2-1; 8 bases line up with TRBD1. This CDR3 spans 15 amino acids. After removal of 4 bases from V and 10 bases from J, the junction contained 12 bases not matched to a gene. CDR1 and CDR2 (germline): MGHRA, YSYEKL. The CDR3 coding sequence is TGCGCCAGCAGCCCCGGACAGGGCCCATCGCGGGAGCAGTTCTTC. Protein sequence: CASSPGQGPSREQFF.

This clonotype was seen a few times. The chain carries TRBV20-1 and TRBJ1-4, with a possible D match to TRBD1 (6 bases). Germline CDR1 reads DFQATT; CDR2 reads SNEGSKA (reference sequence). The ends were cut back, 4 bases at V and 7 bases at J, with 16 bases in the middle. The CDR3 covers 14 residues. CDR3 sequence (DNA): TGCAGTGCTACAAAGGCAGGGGTGGCTGAAAAACTGTTTTTT. Protein product: CSATKAGVAEKLFF.

This clonotype came up many times. V usage is TRBV20-1 and J usage is TRBJ2-5; 8 bases are a match to TRBD2. CDR3 length: 14 amino acids. CDR1 and CDR2 (germline): DFQATT, SNEGSKA (reference sequence). With V trimmed by 0 bases and J by 4 bases, 4 bases remained unmatched. CDR3 in amino acids: CSARDRTSPETQYF. The CDR3 coding sequence is TGCAGTGCTAGAGATCGGACTAGCCCAGAGACCCAGTACTTC.

Note on this clonotype: A clone one base away is much larger, so this may be a read error. The rearrangement uses TRBV11-2 and TRBJ2-2, with D possibly being TRBD2 (5 bases). There are 15 residues in the CDR3. The germline V gene encodes CDR1 SGHAT and CDR2 FQNNGV. CDR3 nucleotides: TGTGCCAGCAGGAGGGTGAAGAAGAACACCGGGGAGCGGTTTTTT. Its translation is CASRRVKKNTGERFF.

The chain carries TRBV20-1 and TRBJ2-6; D is unclear. V was clipped by 2 bases and J by 0 bases, with 11 bases between them. CDR3 size: 16 residues. The V gene's germline CDR1 is DFQATT and CDR2 SNEGSKA (reference sequence). The CDR3 nucleotides are TGCAGTGCTAGACCTTCGAGAAGCTCTGGGGCCAACGTCCTGACTTTC. It encodes CSARPSRSSGANVLTF.

This clonotype has at least ten counts. The rearrangement links TRBV7-3 to TRBJ1-1; the D is unclear. Between the trimmed V and J ends, which lost 4 bases and 6 bases, there was a span of 21 bases. Per germline, CDR1 SGHTA and CDR2 FQGTGA. This CDR3 has 16 amino acids. The CDR3 loop is CASSSVSRTGQAEAFF. Written as DNA, the CDR3 is TGTGCCAGCAGCTCTGTCAGTCGGACTGGCCAGGCTGAAGCTTTCTTT. Drawing the rest from reference TRBV7-3 and TRBJ1-1, the complete variable domain is GAGVSQTPSNKVTEKGKYVELRCDPISGHTALYWYRQSLGQGPEFLIYFQGTGAADDSGLPNDRFFAVRPEGSVSTLKIQRTERGDSAVYLCASSSVSRTGQAEAFFGQGTRLTVV.

There are a few counts of this clonotype. V usage is TRBV28 and J usage is TRBJ1-6, with 7 bases that match TRBD1. This CDR3 is built from 15 residues. With V trimmed by 8 bases and J by 9 bases, 13 bases remained unmatched. Germline CDR1 is MDHEN and CDR2 is SYDVKM. The chain's CDR3 is CASRPPTGFSSPLHF. The CDR3 nucleotides read TGTGCCAGCCGACCCCCGACAGGGTTTAGTTCACCCCTCCACTTT. Drawing the rest from reference TRBV28 and TRBJ1-6, the complete variable domain is DVKVTQSSRYLVKRTGEKVFLECVQDMDHENMFWYRQDPGLGLRLIYFSYDVKMKEKGDIPEGYSVSREKKERFSLILESASTNQTSMYLCASRPPTGFSSPLHFGNGTRLTVT.

This clonotype occurred many times. The chain is built from TRBV20-1 and TRBJ2-1; TRBD1 aligns across 8 bases. Germline-derived CDR1 and CDR2 are DFQATT and SNEGSKA (reference sequence). V dropped 3 bases and J dropped 6; count of bases not matched to a gene: 10. The CDR3 totals 15 residues. CDR3 DNA: TGCAGTGCTAGGGACCCGGGACAGGCACCCAATGAGCAGTTCTTC. Protein product: CSARDPGQAPNEQFF.

The rearrangement joins TRBV24-1 to TRBJ2-1; no clear D gene. The CDR3 extends over 12 amino acids. V gave up 6 bases and J gave up 1 base, with 3 bases separating them. The germline CDR1 and CDR2 sequences are KGHDR and SFDVKD. The CDR3 loop reads CATSPSYNEQFF. The CDR3 region has the DNA TGTGCCACCAGTCCTTCCTACAATGAGCAGTTCTTC.

This clonotype was found a few times. This chain's CDR3 is CASSLRAASGRWNEQFF. The CDR3 DNA reads as TGTGCCAGCAGCTTACGCGCGGCTAGCGGGAGGTGGAATGAGCAGTTCTTC. This chain connects TRBV7-9 to TRBJ2-1, with TRBD2 identical over 11 bases. The CDR3 totals 17 residues. V shed 2 bases and J 7 bases; nucleotides not matched to a gene: 10. CDR1 SEHNR and CDR2 FQNEAQ come from the germline V gene (reference sequence).

Ten or more counts support this clonotype. This chain's CDR3 is CASMPPYWHYGYTF. DNA for the CDR3: TGTGCCAGCATGCCCCCATATTGGCACTATGGCTACACCTTC. V and J are TRBV7-9 and TRBJ1-2; D unresolved. CDR3 length: 14 amino acids. V lost 7 bases to trimming and J lost 3 bases, with 15 bases between them. In germline, CDR1 is SEHNR, CDR2 FQNEAQ (reference sequence).

This clonotype was counted a few times. This sequence joins TRBV19 and TRBJ2-1, with a tentative D call TRBD2 (7 bases). The germline V gene has CDR1 LNHDA and CDR2 SQIVND (reference sequence). Trimming removed 4 bases at V and 16 bases at J, with 20 bases between. The CDR3 is made up of 13 amino acids. CDR3 amino acids: CASSTINRGALFF. For the CDR3, the DNA is TGTGCCAGTAGTACCATTAACCGGGGGGCCTTATTCTTC.

This clonotype was seen at least ten times. This sequence joins TRBV4-1 and TRBJ1-5; 8 nucleotides align to TRBD1. The CDR3 contains 14 residues. The V gene end was trimmed by 4 bases and the J gene end by 5 bases; junction bases not matched to a gene: 4. The germline V gene has CDR1 MGHRA and CDR2 YSYEKL. CDR3 sequence reads: CASSRGTGDQPQHF. DNA for the CDR3: TGCGCCAGCAGCCGCGGGACAGGAGATCAGCCCCAGCATTTT.

This clonotype was seen ten or more times. The chain couples TRBV2 to TRBJ1-1; 7 bases line up with TRBD1. Trimming cost V 6 bases and J 5 bases; bases outside gene matches: 21. This CDR3 has 18 amino acids. Germline assignment: CDR1 SNHLY and CDR2 FYNNEI. The CDR3 reads CASRDLDRVNSRDTEAFF. The CDR3 region has the DNA TGTGCCAGCAGGGACCTCGACAGGGTAAACTCCCGTGATACTGAAGCTTTCTTT.

This clonotype was seen a handful of times. This chain joins TRBV14 and TRBJ1-4; D perhaps matches TRBD1 (6 bases). This CDR3 contains 15 residues. Germline V CDR1 and CDR2: SGHDN, FVKESK. Trimming stripped 7 bases from V and 10 bases from J, with 22 bases between. The CDR3 DNA reads as TGTGCCAGCACCCCCGGGGGGGGGGCGCAGGGAAAACTGTTTTTT. It is translated as CASTPGGGAQGKLFF.

This clonotype was seen more than once but under ten times. The V call is TRBV6-2 or TRBV6-3, the J call TRBJ1-5; D is uncertain. Germline values: CDR1 MNHEY, CDR2 SVGEGT. The ends were cut back, 5 bases at V and 1 base at J, with 15 bases in the middle. The CDR3 loop spans 16 amino acids. Here the CDR3 DNA reads TGTGCCAGCAGTGAAGCTCGGGGAAACAGCAATCAGCCCCAGCATTTT. Its translation: CASSEARGNSNQPQHF.

This clonotype was counted at least ten times. DNA of the CDR3: TGTGCCAGCAGCGGCGGGACTAGCGTATACAATGAGCAGTTCTTC. Its protein is CASSGGTSVYNEQFF. The chain is built from TRBV9 and TRBJ2-1, with 10 bases aligning to TRBD2. This CDR3 contains 15 residues. J gave up 4 bases and V 3 bases, and 4 bases lay outside the gene matches. Germline CDR1 reads SGDLS; CDR2 reads YYNGEE.

This clonotype showed up many times. This rearrangement joins TRBV20-1 to TRBJ2-1; weak D call: TRBD2 (10 bases). There are 14 residues in the CDR3. Trimming took off 6 bases at V and 10 bases at J, with 22 bases between the two ends. The germline gives CDR1 DFQATT, CDR2 SNEGSKA (reference sequence). CDR3 residues: CSAQQGASGREQFF. The CDR3 DNA is TGCAGTGCCCAACAGGGGGCTAGCGGGAGAGAGCAGTTCTTC.

This clonotype has only a few counts. The chain employs TRBV7-6 and TRBJ2-5; D is undetermined. Trimming took 2 bases from V and 2 from J, leaving 6 bases between them. CDR3 length equals 13 residues. Germline V gene data show CDR1 as SGHVS and CDR2 as FNYEAQ. The CDR3 DNA reads as TGTGCCAGCAGCTTAAGACTGCAAGAGACCCAGTACTTC. This gives the protein CASSLRLQETQYF.

This clonotype was found a few times. This chain uses TRBV29-1 with TRBJ2-4, with TRBD2 identical over 7 bases. V trimming: 7 bases; J trimming: 8 bases; junction bases outside the gene matches: 8. The CDR3 sequence is 12 residues long. Germline V gene data show CDR1 as SQVTM and CDR2 as ANQGSEA. CDR3 sequence reads: CSGTGGGDIQYF. CDR3 in DNA: TGCAGCGGGACGGGGGGAGGGGACATTCAGTACTTC.

This clonotype was found a few times. The chain couples TRBV7-6 to TRBJ2-1; TRBD2 aligns across 12 bases. J gave up 7 bases and V 5 bases, and 9 bases lay outside the gene matches. The length of the CDR3 is 16 residues. Germline V gene data show CDR1 as SGHVS and CDR2 as FNYEAQ. The CDR3 DNA follows: TGTGCCAGCAGCGTAGGTAGGACTAGCGGGAAAAATGAGCAGTTCTTC. This encodes CASSVGRTSGKNEQFF.

This clonotype has a count of ten or more. The rearrangement joins TRBV20-1 to TRBJ2-3; TRBD2 aligns across 14 bases. Trimming removed 1 base from V and 4 bases from J; junction bases left unmatched: 7. This CDR3 contains 17 residues. Per the germline V gene, CDR1 is DFQATT and CDR2 is SNEGSKA (reference sequence). The DNA of the CDR3 is TGCAGTGCTAGAGCCGGGACTAGCGGGAGTCTCGCAGATACGCAGTATTTT. Protein sequence: CSARAGTSGSLADTQYF.

In this sample, this clonotype turned up a few times. The chain is built from TRBV4-3 and TRBJ2-1; TRBD1 aligns across 8 bases. The CDR3 is made up of 13 amino acids. J was trimmed by 9 bases and V by 3 bases; bases with no gene match: 4. CDR1 and CDR2 from the germline V gene are LGHNA and YSLEER. CDR3 sequence reads: CASSHRGQSEQFF. In nucleotides, the CDR3 is TGCGCCAGCAGCCACAGGGGGCAGAGTGAGCAGTTCTTC.

The genes are TRBV20-1 and TRBJ2-2; 9 nucleotides align to TRBD2. CDR3 length: 16 amino acids. The germline CDR1 and CDR2 sequences are DFQATT and SNEGSKA (reference sequence). The J segment lost 5 bases and the V segment lost 0 bases, leaving 7 bases of the junction unmatched. CDR3 region: CSARDFGGRGTGELFF. Written as DNA, the CDR3 is TGCAGTGCTAGAGATTTTGGCGGGAGGGGTACCGGGGAGCTGTTTTTT.

V usage is TRBV12-3 or TRBV12-4 and J usage is TRBJ2-3; 7 positions agree with TRBD2. The CDR3 consists of 14 residues. V shed 6 bases and J 0 bases; nucleotides not matched to a gene: 3. CDR3 coding DNA: TGTGCCAGCAGCGGAGCGGGGAGCACAGATACGCAGTATTTT. This sequence encodes CASSGAGSTDTQYF.

As to this clonotype: One end of the junction varies from germline; a read error may be responsible. The chain is built from TRBV11-2 and TRBJ2-1; 11 bases fit TRBD2. This CDR3 is built from 11 residues. Germline V gives CDR1 SGHAT, CDR2 FQNNGV. The CDR3 DNA reads TGTGCCAGCGGGGGACTAGCGGAGGTGGTCTTC. Its protein product is CASGGLAEVVF.

This clonotype appeared many times. The V call is TRBV28, the J call TRBJ2-5, with 9 bases identical to TRBD1. With 4 bases clipped from V and 4 bases from J, the junction kept 10 bases outside the gene matches. This CDR3 spans 16 amino acids. Germline V gene sequence: CDR1 MDHEN, CDR2 SYDVKM. The CDR3 protein is CASSWYLGQGGETQYF. The CDR3 DNA is TGTGCCAGCAGTTGGTACCTGGGACAGGGAGGAGAGACCCAGTACTTC. Variable domain in full (rest from reference TRBV28 and TRBJ2-5): DVKVTQSSRYLVKRTGEKVFLECVQDMDHENMFWYRQDPGLGLRLIYFSYDVKMKEKGDIPEGYSVSREKKERFSLILESASTNQTSMYLCASSWYLGQGGETQYFGPGTRLLVL.